A selection of T cell receptor beta chains follows, all from one sample in a study of blood T cell dynamics during melanoma immunotherapy. Clones were sequenced by immunoSEQ multiplex PCR, and TCRdb holds only the in-frame ones, with some missing. The sample records roughly 10,000 clones, more than 85% being singletons. Sequences were derived from blood, sampled from a patient treated with checkpoint blockade. The receptors shown here come from a human donor with melanoma. The CDR3 runs from the conserved cysteine through the conserved F or W. Each record gives: V gene, J gene, D gene, clone size, CDR3 protein, CDR3 DNA. The D gene is left open where the match is weak. Expanded clones get a size class; other rows say once, few or many, or leave the size out.

TRBV5-4,TRBJ2-5,.,.,CASSFWERETQYF,TGTGCCAGCAGCTTTTGGGAGCGAGAGACCCAGTACTTC
TRBV7-9,TRBJ2-7,.,.,CASSSLFGGYEQYF,TGTGCCAGCAGCTCCCTTTTCGGGGGCTACGAGCAGTACTTC
TRBV2,TRBJ1-5,.,.,CASSDTENQPQHF,TGTGCCAGCAGCGATACGGAGAATCAGCCCCAGCATTTT
TRBV4-3,TRBJ1-2,.,.,CASSRASDRSYGYTF,TGCGCCAGCAGCCGTGCCTCGGACAGATCCTATGGCTACACCTTC
TRBV19,TRBJ2-5,.,.,CASSTTALWGQETQYF,TGTGCCAGTAGTACTACAGCCTTGTGGGGTCAAGAGACCCAGTACTTC
TRBV19,TRBJ2-5,.,.,CASRVGETQYF,TGTGCCAGTAGGGTTGGGGAGACCCAGTACTTC
TRBV11-2,TRBJ2-7,.,.,CASSSMYRVPGYF,TGTGCCAGCAGCTCGATGTACAGGGTCCCTGGGTACTTC
TRBV4-3,TRBJ2-5,.,.,CASSQPGPKETQYF,TGCGCCAGCAGCCAGCCGGGACCAAAAGAGACCCAGTACTTC
TRBV29-1,TRBJ1-1,.,few,CSVTDGNTEAFF,TGCAGCGTCACGGACGGGAACACTGAAGCTTTCTTT
TRBV7-7,TRBJ1-1,.,few,CASSLNVNTEAFF,TGTGCTAGCAGCTTAAATGTGAACACTGAAGCTTTCTTT
TRBV5-6,TRBJ1-1,TRBD1,.,CASRRQGANTEAFF,TGTGCCAGCAGACGACAGGGGGCGAACACTGAAGCTTTCTTT
TRBV6-1,TRBJ2-7,.,.,CASSEMGLSSYEQYF,TGTGCCAGCAGTGAAATGGGACTGAGCTCCTACGAGCAGTACTTC
TRBV27,TRBJ1-2,TRBD1,.,CASKAGTGGYGYTF,TGTGCCAGCAAAGCCGGGACAGGAGGGTATGGCTACACCTTC
TRBV10-3,TRBJ2-5,TRBD2,.,CAIRASGGGETQYF,TGTGCCATCAGGGCTAGCGGGGGGGGAGAGACCCAGTACTTC
TRBV6-1,TRBJ1-6,.,once,CATGQSLLTPLHF,TGTGCCACCGGACAGTCCCTTTTGACACCCCTCCACTTT
TRBV5-4,TRBJ2-2,.,.,CATRYTPANTGELFF,TGTGCCACAAGGTATACACCAGCGAACACCGGGGAGCTGTTTTTT
TRBV10-1,TRBJ2-2,.,.,CASKQGGTGELFF,TGCGCCAGCAAGCAGGGAGGCACCGGGGAGCTGTTTTTT
TRBV6-6,TRBJ1-1,.,.,CASSYSGSGLGAFF,TGTGCCAGCAGTTACTCGGGGTCGGGTTTAGGTGCTTTCTTT
TRBV7-7,TRBJ1-4,TRBD1,few,CASSPGRGQLFF,TGTGCTAGCAGCCCCGGGAGGGGGCAACTGTTTTTT
TRBV6-6,TRBJ2-5,TRBD2,.,CASTWLAGETQYF,TGTGCCAGCACGTGGCTAGCGGGAGAGACCCAGTACTTC
TRBV13,TRBJ1-6,TRBD1,.,CASSFPAGGGNSPLHF,TGTGCCAGCAGCTTTCCGGCAGGGGGAGGCAATTCACCCCTCCACTTT
TRBV6-5,TRBJ2-7,TRBD2,.,CASSLLAGEFYEQYF,TGTGCCAGCAGTTTGCTAGCGGGAGAGTTCTACGAGCAGTACTTC
TRBV18,TRBJ1-2,.,.,CASSPPRHSSGGYTF,TGTGCCAGCTCACCACCGAGACACTCATCGGGGGGCTACACCTTC
TRBV27,TRBJ1-1,TRBD1,.,CASSLSQGAAAFF,TGTGCCAGCAGTTTATCGCAGGGGGCGGCAGCTTTCTTT
TRBV18,TRBJ2-3,.,.,CASSPLGAATDTQYF,TGTGCCAGCTCACCACTGGGGGCGGCCACAGATACGCAGTATTTT